These 24 T cell receptor beta chains came from one sample sequenced in a study of T cell repertoires in cytomegalovirus infection. Each CDR3 protein is one row after TCRdb ran MiXCR on the reads. Of 250,000 to 300,000 distinct CDR3 sequences listed, approximately 9.1% are singletons. The material sequenced was PBMCs. Every receptor here comes from a human donor in good health (CMV status not recorded). Some clones in this sample may be carry-over from other donors' samples.

Ten or more counts support this clonotype. The V call is TRBV12-3 or TRBV12-4, the J call TRBJ1-2; no clear D. The ends were cut back, 1 base at V and 8 bases at J, with 11 bases in the middle. The CDR3 has 13 amino acids. The chain's CDR3 is CASSLVGPGGYTF. CDR3 DNA: TGTGCCAGCAGTTTAGTGGGCCCGGGCGGCTACACCTTC.

The chain carries TRBV19 and TRBJ2-2; 8 nucleotides line up with TRBD1. CDR3 length equals 17 residues. The ends lost 4 bases at V and 4 bases at J; junction bases unmatched: 11. Germline assignment: CDR1 LNHDA and CDR2 SQIVND (reference sequence). The CDR3 protein is CASSRPPQGASTGELFF. The CDR3, as DNA: TGTGCCAGTAGTAGGCCCCCCCAGGGGGCGAGCACCGGGGAGCTGTTTTTT.

The chain joins TRBV7-6 to TRBJ2-1; tentative D call: TRBD2 (5 bases). Germline lookup yields CDR1 SGHVS and CDR2 FNYEAQ. Trimming took off 2 bases at V and 4 bases at J, with 15 bases between the two ends. CDR3 length: 16 residues. In nucleotides, the CDR3 is TGTGCCAGCAGCTTAAGCCCTTTCGGGGTATACAATGAGCAGTTCTTC. This sequence encodes CASSLSPFGVYNEQFF. The entire variable domain, with the rest obtained from reference TRBV7-6 and TRBJ2-1, is as follows: GAGVSQSPRYKVTKRGQDVALRCDPISGHVSLYWYRQALGQGPEFLTYFNYEAQQDKSGLPNDRFSAERPEGSISTLTIQRTEQRDSAMYRCASSLSPFGVYNEQFFGPGTRLTVL.

This chain connects TRBV5-1 to TRBJ1-1, with TRBD1 identical over 7 bases. V lost 9 bases, J lost 1 base, and 9 bases stayed unmatched. Germline V gene sequence: CDR1 SGHRS, CDR2 YFSETQ. The CDR3 extends over 14 amino acids. The CDR3 here is CATDRAPKNTEAFF. The CDR3 nucleotides read TGCGCCACCGACAGGGCGCCAAAGAACACTGAAGCTTTCTTT.

This rearrangement joins TRBV5-1 to TRBJ2-7; 11 bases align to TRBD1. This CDR3 contains 15 residues. V trimming: 3 bases; J trimming: 2 bases; junction bases outside the gene matches: 4. Germline lookup yields CDR1 SGHRS and CDR2 YFSETQ. CDR3 nucleotide sequence: TGCGCCAGCAGCTGGGGACAGGGGGATGCCTACGAGCAGTACTTC. Its protein product is CASSWGQGDAYEQYF. Using reference TRBV5-1 and TRBJ2-7 for the parts outside the CDR3, the full variable domain is KAGVTQTPRYLIKTRGQQVTLSCSPISGHRSVSWYQQTPGQGLQFLFEYFSETQRNKGNFPGRFSGRQFSNSRSEMNVSTLELGDSALYLCASSWGQGDAYEQYFGPGTRLTVT.

This chain uses TRBV4-1 with TRBJ2-5; 12 nucleotides match TRBD2. The CDR3 consists of 17 residues. CDR1 is MGHRA, CDR2 YSYEKL, per germline. V dropped 2 bases and J dropped 3; count of bases not matched to a gene: 7. This CDR3 is CASSQHQGLAGKETQYF. CDR3 in DNA: TGCGCCAGCAGCCAACACCAAGGACTAGCGGGGAAAGAGACCCAGTACTTC.

This clonotype was found a few times. This chain links TRBV3-1 with TRBJ2-5; 12 bases fit TRBD2. Looked up from germline, CDR1 is LGHDT and CDR2 is YNNKEL (reference sequence). The V segment lost 1 base and the J segment 4 bases; nucleotides outside the gene matches: 1. The CDR3 is 15 amino acids. CDR3 amino acids: CASSQGTSGVETQYF. CDR3 DNA sequence: TGTGCCAGCAGCCAAGGGACTAGCGGGGTAGAGACCCAGTACTTC.

CDR3: CAWSKNTEAFF. CDR3 DNA sequence: TGTGCCTGGAGTAAGAACACTGAAGCTTTCTTT. V is TRBV30 and J is TRBJ1-1; D ambiguous. Germline assignment: CDR1 GTSNPN and CDR2 SVGIG (reference sequence). This CDR3 is 11 amino acids long. Trimming left V 2 bases short and J 1 base short, with 2 bases between.

This clonotype was observed at least ten times. The gene calls are TRBV19 and TRBJ1-1; TRBD1 matches at 11 bases. From germline, CDR1 is LNHDA and CDR2 SQIVND (reference sequence). V lost 3 bases and J lost 5; bases outside the gene matches: 11. This CDR3 has 17 residues. CDR3 coding DNA: TGTGCCAGTAGTATTCAGGCCGGACAGGGGGCGCGAACTGAAGCTTTCTTT. Translated: CASSIQAGQGARTEAFF.

As for this clonotype: The junction does not match germline at one end; this may be a read error. This chain uses TRBV5-6 with TRBJ1-2; D not resolved. From germline, CDR1 is SGHDT and CDR2 YYEEEE. This CDR3 comprises 14 residues. The CDR3 DNA reads TGTGCCAGCAGCTTACTGACGCCTAAGTATGGCTACACCTTC. Its protein is CASSLLTPKYGYTF. Drawing the rest from reference TRBV5-6 and TRBJ1-2, the complete variable domain is DAGVTQSPTHLIKTRGQQVTLRCSPKSGHDTVSWYQQALGQGPQFIFQYYEEEERQRGNFPDRFSGHQFPNYSSELNVNALLLGDSALYLCASSLLTPKYGYTFGSGTRLTVV.

This clonotype was seen many times. V usage is TRBV11-2 and J usage is TRBJ1-2; no clear D. The CDR3 spans 19 residues. Germline V lookup: CDR1 SGHAT, CDR2 FQNNGV. Trimming removed 1 base at V and 4 bases at J, with 25 bases between. The CDR3 nucleotides are TGTGCCAGCAGCTTAGGGCGATCTCGTGGCAGGTTGAGCGGCTATGGCTACACCTTC. Translated, it gives CASSLGRSRGRLSGYGYTF. The full variable domain, with the rest looked up from reference TRBV11-2 and TRBJ1-2, is EAGVAQSPRYKIIEKRQSVAFWCNPISGHATLYWYQQILGQGPKLLIQFQNNGVVDDSQLPKDRFSAERLKGVDSTLKIQPAKLEDSAVYLCASSLGRSRGRLSGYGYTFGSGTRLTVV.

CDR3 sequence reads: CSAPSEDMVNSPLHF. In DNA, the CDR3 is TGCAGTGCTCCCTCGGAAGACATGGTCAATTCACCCCTCCACTTT. The chain recombines TRBV20-1 with TRBJ1-6; D unresolved. Germline CDR1 reads DFQATT; CDR2 reads SNEGSKA (reference sequence). Between the trimmed V and J ends, which lost 5 bases and 7 bases, there was a span of 18 bases. CDR3 length equals 15 residues.

At least ten counts were recorded for this clonotype. The rearrangement links TRBV7-2 to TRBJ2-4; no clear D. Germline assignment: CDR1 SGHTA and CDR2 FQGNSA. This CDR3 has 14 residues. Trimming cost V 2 bases and J 0 bases, with 5 bases left between them. The CDR3 region has the DNA TGTGCCAGCAGCTTAAGCATAGCCAAAAACATTCAGTACTTC. This translates into CASSLSIAKNIQYF.

In its sample, this clonotype was seen many times. V usage is TRBV28 and J usage is TRBJ1-2; no reliable D call. The V end was cut by 6 bases, the J end by 7 bases, with 12 bases between. The CDR3 covers 12 residues. Germline-derived CDR1 and CDR2 are MDHEN and SYDVKM. The CDR3 DNA follows: TGTGCCAGCAGCTCCGATCAGACTGGCTACACCTTC. It codes for CASSSDQTGYTF.

This clonotype was observed many times. J is TRBJ1-1 and V is TRBV27; a weak D match, TRBD1 (5 bases). Germline assignment: CDR1 MNHEY and CDR2 SMNVEV (reference sequence). This CDR3 has 14 amino acids. Trimming took 7 bases from V and 5 from J, leaving 17 bases between them. The CDR3 DNA sequence: TGTGCCAGCACCCTAACGGGGGGGGGAACTGAAGCTTTCTTT. Its protein is CASTLTGGGTEAFF.

This clonotype showed up many times. V is TRBV20-1 and J is TRBJ1-1; no clear D. Trimming left V 2 bases short and J 1 base short, with 8 bases between. Germline CDR1 reads DFQATT; CDR2 reads SNEGSKA (reference sequence). There are 13 residues in the CDR3. The CDR3 DNA reads as TGCAGTGCTAGATTACCTCAGAACACTGAAGCTTTCTTT. This gives the protein CSARLPQNTEAFF.

The CDR3 loop is CASSLRTGTGHEKLFF. CDR3 bases: TGTGCCAGCAGCCTGAGAACCGGGACAGGGCACGAAAAACTGTTTTTT. The V call is TRBV7-9, the J call TRBJ1-4, with 9 bases identical to TRBD1. Trimming at V came to 5 bases and at J to 8 bases, leaving 12 bases not matched to a gene. Germline V CDR1 and CDR2: SEHNR, FQNEAQ (reference sequence). This CDR3 is built from 16 residues.

The sample holds a few counts of this clonotype. The chain has TRBV12-3 or TRBV12-4 and TRBJ1-2, with D hard to call. CDR3 length: 12 amino acids. The V end was cut by 10 bases, the J end by 4 bases, with 13 bases between. CDR3 nucleotide sequence: TGTGCCACCGTAGCGAAGTCCTATGGCTACACCTTC. This sequence encodes CATVAKSYGYTF.

This chain connects TRBV11-2 to TRBJ2-7; tentative D call: TRBD1 (5 bases). Germline loops: CDR1 SGHAT, CDR2 FQNNGV. V lost 5 bases and J 2 bases, leaving 16 bases between the germline ends. This CDR3 region has 15 residues. The chain's CDR3 is CASSPRPGKTYEQYF. CDR3 bases: TGTGCCAGCAGCCCTAGACCAGGGAAAACCTACGAGCAGTACTTC.

This clonotype has at least ten counts. This chain uses TRBV7-2 with TRBJ2-3; 7 bases agree with TRBD2. The ends lost 2 bases at V and 3 bases at J; junction bases unmatched: 14. The CDR3 totals 18 residues. Germline CDR1 reads SGHTA; CDR2 reads FQGNSA. DNA for the CDR3: TGTGCCAGCAGCTTAAGGGTAATCGGGAGGCTTCGGACAGATACGCAGTATTTT. Translated: CASSLRVIGRLRTDTQYF.

The V and J genes are TRBV20-1 and TRBJ2-1, with D maybe TRBD2 (6 bases). Deletions cut 5 bases from V and 7 bases from J, with 18 bases between. The germline CDR1 and CDR2 sequences are DFQATT and SNEGSKA (reference sequence). The CDR3 covers 14 residues. The CDR3 spells CSAGFGTAGNEQFF. For the CDR3, the DNA is TGCAGTGCTGGTTTTGGGACTGCCGGTAATGAGCAGTTCTTC.

This clonotype has ten or more counts. The chain carries TRBV7-2 and TRBJ2-3; TRBD2 might be the D (6 bases). Trimming stripped 5 bases from V and 0 bases from J, with 12 bases between. This CDR3 has 15 amino acids. Germline CDR1 and CDR2: SGHTA and FQGNSA. The CDR3 loop is CASSVGGISTDTQYF. CDR3 in DNA: TGTGCCAGCAGCGTCGGGGGTATTAGCACAGATACGCAGTATTTT.

This clonotype was detected many times. This rearrangement joins TRBV7-3 to TRBJ1-1; no reliable D call. The CDR3 runs to 13 residues. The V gene lost 5 bases and the J gene lost 1 base, with 8 bases spanning the gap. In germline, CDR1 is SGHTA, CDR2 FQGTGA. CDR3 sequence: CASSRGKNTEAFF. In DNA form, the CDR3 reads TGTGCCAGCAGCCGCGGTAAGAACACTGAAGCTTTCTTT.

This clonotype was counted many times. V and J are TRBV7-7 and TRBJ2-1; 7 bases fit TRBD2. Germline V gives CDR1 SSHAT, CDR2 FNYEAQ (reference sequence). The J segment lost 3 bases and the V segment lost 5 bases, leaving 7 bases of the junction unmatched. This CDR3 has 15 amino acids. The CDR3 is CASSPTGGSYNEQFF. CDR3 bases: TGTGCCAGCAGCCCCACCGGCGGGAGCTACAATGAGCAGTTCTTC. Complete variable domain (other parts from reference TRBV7-7 and TRBJ2-1): GAGVSQSPRYKVTKRGQDVTLRCDPISSHATLYWYQQALGQGPEFLTYFNYEAQPDKSGLPSDRFSAERPEGSISTLTIQRTEQRDSAMYRCASSPTGGSYNEQFFGPGTRLTVL.